Below are 14 T cell receptor beta chains sequenced from a single sample in a study of blood T cell repertoires in COVID-19. Generated by immunoSEQ multiplex PCR, the TCRdb table keeps only in-frame clones and is missing some. The profile shows approximately 500,000 clones, 85% to 90% of them singletons. Sequencing was carried out using peripheral blood. The receptors were gathered from a woman aged 45-65 years with COVID-19, enrolled during active disease.

The chain couples TRBV7-8 to TRBJ1-3; perhaps TRBD1 as D (5 bases). The CDR3 contains 18 residues. V was trimmed by 7 bases and J by 2 bases, leaving 24 bases between them. The germline V gene encodes CDR1 SGHVS and CDR2 FQNEAQ. In nucleotides, the CDR3 is TGTGCCAGCACCGGCTGGTTGGGCAGGGAGGGAGCTGGAAACACCATATATTTT. Translation gives CASTGWLGREGAGNTIYF.

This rearrangement joins TRBV5-1 to TRBJ2-2, with a possible D match to TRBD2 (6 bases). Trimming shortened V by 4 bases and J by 3 bases, and 10 bases separated the two germline ends. Germline V CDR1 and CDR2: SGHRS, YFSETQ. CDR3 length equals 14 residues. The CDR3 spells CASSLTSDTGELFF. The DNA for the CDR3 is TGCGCCAGCAGCCTGACTAGTGACACCGGGGAGCTGTTTTTT.

The genes are TRBV5-6 and TRBJ1-2; weak D call: TRBD1 (5 bases). The CDR3 is 17 residues long. Germline V gene sequence: CDR1 SGHDT, CDR2 YYEEEE. V was shortened by 0 bases and J by 5 bases, with 20 bases between the two germline ends. The CDR3 coding sequence is TGTGCCAGCAGCTTGGTCCAGGGTATTAGAGGAACATATGGCTACACCTTC. Translation gives CASSLVQGIRGTYGYTF.

The chain employs TRBV6-5 and TRBJ1-6; a possible D gene is TRBD1 (5 bases). Between the trimmed V and J ends, which lost 6 bases and 5 bases, there was a span of 11 bases. CDR3 length: 14 residues. In germline, CDR1 is MNHEY, CDR2 SVGAGI. The CDR3 sequence: CASRGRRDNSPLHF. In nucleotides, the CDR3 is TGTGCCAGCAGGGGGCGACGAGATAATTCACCCCTCCACTTT.

The chain joins TRBV10-3 to TRBJ1-2; TRBD1 agrees at 7 bases. The V gene's germline CDR1 is ENHRY and CDR2 SYGVKD. Losses at the gene ends were 6 bases for V and 8 bases for J; bases not matched to a gene: 9. The CDR3 is 13 amino acids. The CDR3 loop is CAIRVDRERGYTF. The DNA of the CDR3 is TGTGCCATCAGGGTCGACAGGGAACGAGGCTACACCTTC.

The chain combines TRBV7-3 with TRBJ2-7, with 10 bases matching TRBD1. This CDR3 is 14 amino acids long. V lost 3 bases and J lost 2; bases outside the gene matches: 1. Germline values: CDR1 SGHTA, CDR2 FQGTGA. In DNA form, the CDR3 reads TGTGCCAGCAGCTTTGACAGGGGGCCCTACGAGCAGTACTTC. Protein product: CASSFDRGPYEQYF.

This sequence joins TRBV3-1 (or the pseudogene TRBV3-2) and TRBJ2-7; 10 bases match TRBD1. Trimming removed 4 bases from V and 6 bases from J; junction bases left unmatched: 6. CDR3 length equals 14 residues. Per the germline V gene, CDR1 is LGHDT and CDR2 is YNNKEL (reference sequence). The CDR3 loop reads CASSPGTGVVEQYF. The CDR3, as DNA: TGTGCCAGCAGCCCCGGGACAGGGGTTGTCGAGCAGTACTTC.

CDR3 DNA sequence: TGTGCCTGGAGTCTGGACAGACTACCTAACTATGGCTACACCTTC. Amino acid sequence: CAWSLDRLPNYGYTF. The chain carries TRBV30 and TRBJ1-2; D is possibly TRBD1 (6 bases). CDR1 GTSNPN and CDR2 SVGIG come from the germline V gene (reference sequence). The length of the CDR3 is 15 residues. Trimming took off 2 bases at V and 0 bases at J, with 13 bases between the two ends.

The chain recombines TRBV18 with TRBJ1-6; D is possibly TRBD1 (5 bases). Germline V CDR1 and CDR2: KGHSH, LQKENI. The ends were cut back, 4 bases at V and 7 bases at J, with 11 bases in the middle. This CDR3 is built from 14 residues. The CDR3 here is CASSLDKLNSPLHF. The CDR3 DNA follows: TGTGCCAGCTCACTGGACAAGCTAAATTCACCCCTCCACTTT.

The rearrangement links TRBV6-5 to TRBJ2-1, with D perhaps matching TRBD1 (6 bases). Trimming left V 6 bases short and J 9 bases short, with 12 bases between. This CDR3 region has 12 residues. The germline V gene has CDR1 MNHEY and CDR2 SVGAGI. The CDR3 spells CASRAGAGEQFF. The CDR3 DNA sequence: TGTGCCAGCAGAGCAGGGGCTGGTGAGCAGTTCTTC.

V and J are TRBV3-1 (or the pseudogene TRBV3-2) and TRBJ2-1; maybe TRBD2 (5 bases). CDR1 LGHDT and CDR2 YNNKEL come from the germline V gene (reference sequence). The V end was cut by 0 bases, the J end by 10 bases, with 10 bases between. The length of the CDR3 is 13 residues. The CDR3 loop reads CASSQERAREQFF. The DNA of the CDR3 is TGTGCCAGCAGCCAAGAGAGGGCACGCGAGCAGTTCTTC.

CDR3 amino acids: CASSLGGANAVTGELFF. Here the CDR3 DNA reads TGTGCCAGCAGTTTAGGGGGGGCGAATGCTGTTACCGGGGAGCTGTTTTTT. V and J are TRBV28 and TRBJ2-2; D is possibly TRBD2 (7 bases). Germline V gene sequence: CDR1 MDHEN, CDR2 SYDVKM. The CDR3 loop spans 17 amino acids. V was clipped by 2 bases and J by 5 bases, with 18 bases between them.

This sequence joins TRBV7-7 and TRBJ2-2, with D possibly TRBD2 on 6 matching bases. The V and J ends lost 4 bases and 0 bases respectively, with 18 bases between them. This CDR3 spans 18 amino acids. Germline V gene sequence: CDR1 SSHAT, CDR2 FNYEAQ (reference sequence). For the CDR3, the DNA is TGTGCCAGCAGCTCCACGGCCGGGACTCCGGCGAACACCGGGGAGCTGTTTTTT. Encoded protein: CASSSTAGTPANTGELFF.

The V and J genes are TRBV5-4 and TRBJ2-5; the match to TRBD2 covers 12 bases. Germline trimming cut 4 bases from V and 7 bases from J; bases unmatched to any gene: 11. The CDR3 is 16 amino acids. Germline V gene data show CDR1 as SGHNT and CDR2 as YYREEE (reference sequence). The CDR3 DNA reads as TGTGCCAGCAGCGAAAAGACTAGCGGGGGCGGGTGGACCCAGTACTTC. Its translation: CASSEKTSGGGWTQYF.